This is a list of T cell receptor beta chains from one sample in a study of long-term antiretroviral therapy in people with HIV. Using immunoSEQ multiplex PCR, the repertoire was profiled, and TCRdb retains in-frame clones only, with some absent. The sample lists approximately 24,000 clones, 90% to 95% occurring once. The starting material was unsorted PBMCs, obtained just over 4.8 years after starting antiretroviral therapy. The receptors originated from a woman aged 45 to 65 with HIV. Both conserved end residues are part of each CDR3. D genes are given only for firm matches. Clone sizes are given selectively: once, few, many, or a class where the clone is expanded.

j_call,v_call,clone_size,d_call,cdr3_aa,cdr3_nt
TRBJ2-3,TRBV7-3,-,-,CASSFTGVDTQYF,TGTGCCAGCAGCTTTACGGGAGTGGATACGCAGTATTTT
TRBJ2-5,TRBV6-1,-,TRBD1,CASSEAQGEETQYF,TGTGCCAGCAGTGAAGCACAGGGGGAAGAGACCCAGTACTTC
TRBJ1-3,TRBV6-6,-,-,CASSYGTDSGNTIYF,TGTGCCAGCAGTTACGGAACGGACTCTGGAAACACCATATATTTT
TRBJ2-7,TRBV4-2,once,-,CASSLRLEAYEQYF,TGTGCCAGCAGCCTACGGCTTGAAGCCTACGAGCAGTACTTC
TRBJ2-3,TRBV6-6,-,-,CASSYSMKEDTQYF,TGTGCCAGCAGTTACTCGATGAAGGAGGATACGCAGTATTTT
TRBJ2-5,TRBV6-1,-,-,CASSGFYGKDEKTQYF,TGTGCCAGCAGTGGGTTTTATGGGAAAGATGAAAAGACCCAGTACTTC
TRBJ2-1,TRBV4-1,-,TRBD2,CASSQEGTSGGLTNEQFF,TGCGCCAGCAGCCAAGAGGGGACTAGCGGGGGCCTTACCAATGAGCAGTTCTTC
TRBJ2-2,TRBV4-3,-,TRBD1,CASSPGTGGPRDTGELFF,TGCGCCAGCAGCCCCGGGACAGGGGGCCCCCGTGACACCGGGGAGCTGTTTTTT
TRBJ2-6,TRBV13,once,-,CASSPGSSGANVLTF,TGTGCCAGCAGCCCGGGGAGTTCTGGGGCCAACGTCCTGACTTTC
TRBJ1-5,TRBV7-2,few,TRBD1,CASSLVQGLNQPQHF,TGTGCCAGCAGCTTAGTACAGGGGCTCAATCAGCCCCAGCATTTT
TRBJ2-7,TRBV27,-,-,CASSLSGTRSYEQYF,TGTGCCAGCAGTTTATCAGGGACTCGGTCCTACGAGCAGTACTTC
TRBJ2-1,TRBV9,-,-,CASSVEDLLYNEQFF,TGTGCCAGCAGCGTAGAGGACTTACTCTACAATGAGCAGTTCTTC
TRBJ2-5,TRBV28,-,TRBD2,CASSPPLGSGRPGWTQYF,TGTGCCAGCAGTCCCCCACTTGGTAGCGGGAGGCCCGGGTGGACCCAGTACTTC
TRBJ2-2,TRBV6-5,-,TRBD2,CASSYGLAGAGELFF,TGTGCCAGCAGTTACGGACTAGCGGGGGCCGGGGAGCTGTTTTTT
TRBJ2-3,TRBV6-5,-,-,CASSYYSTDTQYF,TGTGCCAGCAGTTACTACAGCACAGATACGCAGTATTTT
TRBJ2-7,TRBV18,medium-sized,-,CASSPPDHSGEQYF,TGTGCCAGCTCCCCTCCTGACCACTCAGGGGAGCAGTACTTC
TRBJ2-7,TRBV4-1,-,-,CASSQEEDVRTYEQYF,TGCGCCAGCAGCCAAGAAGAGGACGTTAGGACCTACGAGCAGTACTTC
TRBJ2-1,TRBV10-2,-,TRBD1,CASSGGQGGYNEQFF,TGCGCCAGCAGCGGGGGACAGGGAGGGTACAATGAGCAGTTCTTC
TRBJ2-7,TRBV27,-,TRBD1,CASGTAYEQYF,TGTGCCAGCGGGACAGCCTACGAGCAGTACTTC
TRBJ2-7,TRBV4-2,-,-,CASSQDPGNHEQYF,TGTGCCAGCAGCCAAGATCCAGGGAACCACGAGCAGTACTTC
TRBJ2-3,TRBV9,-,-,CASSVVAGRDTQYF,TGTGCCAGCAGCGTAGTTGCGGGGCGAGATACGCAGTATTTT
TRBJ1-1,TRBV6-5,once,-,CASGGTEAFF,TGTGCCAGTGGGGGCACTGAAGCTTTCTTT